This T cell receptor (beta chain) was sequenced in a study of T cell repertoires in cytomegalovirus infection. Study information: Indicated by public TCR beta signatures were CMV infection and matching HLA type.

Study-wide points: Carriage of CMV together with the relevant HLA was identifiable through cumulative public TCR beta family frequency.

This clonotype has at least ten counts. The antigen is not known. V trimming: 1 base; J trimming: 1 base; junction bases outside the gene matches: 1. Germline V gives CDR1 SGHTA, CDR2 FQGNSA. The CDR3 runs 15 residues. One entry per CDR3 protein results from TCRdb running MiXCR on the reads. The table has about 310,000 distinct CDR3 sequences, 15% to 20% seen once; the top ten hold 9.5% to 15%. Sequencing used PBMCs. The chain joins TRBV7-2 to TRBJ1-1; 9 bases line up with TRBD1. The source of this sequence is a human donor in good health (CMV status not recorded). Some clones in this sample may be carry-over from other donors' samples. CDR3 protein: CASSLGGQGNTEAFF. The DNA for the CDR3 is TGTGCCAGCAGCTTAGGGGGACAGGGGAACACTGAAGCTTTCTTT.